The 15 T cell receptor beta chains presented below share a single source sample, sequenced in a study of T-cell reconstitution after alpha-beta-depleted transplantation in children. Preparation of the TCRbeta library used unique molecular identifiers. Via MiXCR, TCRdb re-called the PCR reads, giving one row per CDR3 protein. The sample contains 440,000 or so distinct CDR3 sequences, about 45% of which appear only once. Sample: PBMCs, taken before TCRalphabeta/CD19-depleted stem cell transplant. Source of these receptors: a girl aged 2-10 years with aplastic anemia, due to receive a stem cell transplant.

This clonotype was counted a few times. The V and J genes are TRBV10-3 and TRBJ2-1, with 9 nucleotides matching TRBD2. Germline V lookup: CDR1 ENHRY, CDR2 SYGVKD. The CDR3 is 15 amino acids. The V gene end was trimmed by 5 bases and the J gene end by 8 bases; junction bases not matched to a gene: 10. The CDR3 DNA sequence: TGTGCCATCAGTCCAACGCCGGGACTAGCAGATGAGCAGTTCTTC. This codes for CAISPTPGLADEQFF.

The chain employs TRBV5-6 and TRBJ2-7; D possibly corresponds to TRBD2 (5 bases). V lost 2 bases, J lost 6 bases, and 9 bases lay in between. Per the germline V gene, CDR1 is SGHDT and CDR2 is YYEEEE. The CDR3 extends over 12 amino acids. The CDR3 loop reads CASSFAGVEQYF. For the CDR3, the DNA is TGTGCCAGCAGCTTTGCGGGTGTCGAGCAGTACTTC.

This clonotype was counted only a few times. The rearrangement uses TRBV9 and TRBJ1-5; D is unclear. This CDR3 has 15 amino acids. Between the trimmed V and J ends, which lost 0 bases and 5 bases, there was a span of 12 bases. Looked up from germline, CDR1 is SGDLS and CDR2 is YYNGEE. The CDR3 sequence: CASSVEPSMDQPQHF. CDR3 bases: TGTGCCAGCAGCGTAGAGCCCTCTATGGATCAGCCCCAGCATTTT.

This clonotype was found many times. This chain links TRBV3-1 with TRBJ1-1; the D is unclear. The CDR3 runs to 14 residues. The V gene's germline CDR1 is LGHDT and CDR2 YNNKEL (reference sequence). The ends were cut back, 0 bases at V and 1 base at J, with 6 bases in the middle. In DNA form, the CDR3 reads TGTGCCAGCAGCCAAGACAGACCGAACACTGAAGCTTTCTTT. Amino acid sequence: CASSQDRPNTEAFF.

This chain joins TRBV5-1 and TRBJ2-2; D gene unclear. Germline CDR1 SGHRS, CDR2 YFSETQ. CDR3 length: 16 amino acids. Deletions cut 1 base from V and 4 bases from J, with 14 bases between. The CDR3, as DNA: TGCGCCAGCAGCTTGCCTGGTTCTTCACGCACCGGGGAGCTGTTTTTT. Its protein product is CASSLPGSSRTGELFF.

The chain combines TRBV6-1 with TRBJ2-3; D gene unclear. V was clipped by 6 bases and J by 5 bases, with 15 bases between them. CDR1 and CDR2 from the germline V gene are MNHNS and SASEGT. CDR3 size: 14 residues. The CDR3 coding sequence is TGTGCCAGCAGGCCGGGTCTCTGGGGAGATACGCAGTATTTT. Amino acids: CASRPGLWGDTQYF.

This clonotype was seen a few times. J is TRBJ1-2 and V is TRBV10-2; the match to TRBD1 covers 12 bases. The CDR3 has 14 amino acids. In germline, CDR1 is WSHSY, CDR2 SAAADI. The junction had 5 bases not matched to a gene; V was cut back by 4 bases and J by 8 bases. In DNA form, the CDR3 reads TGCGCCAGCAGTGTGGGACAGGGGGCTAACGGCTACACCTTC. Encoded protein: CASSVGQGANGYTF.

Only one count was recorded for this clonotype. The rearrangement uses TRBV29-1 and TRBJ2-7; 10 bases align to TRBD1. Germline V lookup: CDR1 SQVTM, CDR2 ANQGSEA. V lost 7 bases, J lost 0 bases, and 6 bases stayed unmatched. There are 14 residues in the CDR3. The CDR3 nucleotides are TGCAGCGCGGCAGACAGGGGGCTCTCCTACGAGCAGTACTTC. It specifies CSAADRGLSYEQYF.

Ten or more counts support this clonotype. The CDR3 DNA reads TGTGCCAGCAGCTTAAGTGAGGCGGGGAACAATGAGCAGTTCTTC. It codes for CASSLSEAGNNEQFF. The chain joins TRBV7-9 to TRBJ2-1; D may be TRBD2 (6 bases). From germline, CDR1 is SEHNR and CDR2 FQNEAQ (reference sequence). Trimming stripped 2 bases from V and 5 bases from J, with 13 bases between. The CDR3 has 15 residues. The variable domain in full, with the rest retrieved from reference TRBV7-9 and TRBJ2-1, is DTGVSQNPRHKITKRGQNVTFRCDPISEHNRLYWYRQTLGQGPEFLTYFQNEAQLEKSRLLSDRFSAERPKGSFSTLEIQRTEQGDSAMYLCASSLSEAGNNEQFFGPGTRLTVL.

The chain couples TRBV15 to TRBJ2-2; the match to TRBD2 covers 11 bases. CDR1 is LNHNV, CDR2 YYDKDF, per germline (reference sequence). This CDR3 is built from 17 residues. Trimming took 5 bases from V and 6 from J; bases not matched to a gene: 11. CDR3 DNA: TGTGCCACCAGCGGACGACTAGCGGGACTTCAAGCCGGGGAGCTGTTTTTT. Protein sequence: CATSGRLAGLQAGELFF.

This sequence joins TRBV27 and TRBJ2-4; TRBD1 matches at 9 bases. The CDR3 runs to 16 residues. Trimming at V came to 8 bases and at J to 1 base, leaving 9 bases not matched to a gene. The germline V gene encodes CDR1 MNHEY and CDR2 SMNVEV (reference sequence). The CDR3 loop reads CASALSGQGAKNIQYF. The CDR3 coding sequence is TGTGCCAGCGCCCTCTCGGGACAGGGTGCCAAAAACATTCAGTACTTC.

This CDR3 is CSATDGSSGANVLTF. The CDR3 region has the DNA TGCAGTGCTACTGACGGTAGCTCTGGGGCCAACGTCCTGACTTTC. The chain is built from TRBV20-1 and TRBJ2-6; D call uncertain. CDR3 size: 15 residues. V gave up 4 bases and J gave up 0 bases, with 10 bases separating them. In germline, CDR1 is DFQATT, CDR2 SNEGSKA (reference sequence).

This clonotype was detected many times. The V gene is TRBV10-2, the J gene TRBJ2-7; D not resolved. CDR3 length: 11 residues. Germline CDR1 WSHSY, CDR2 SAAADI. V dropped 3 bases and J dropped 8 bases, with 8 bases sitting between them. In DNA, the CDR3 is TGCGCCAGCAGTGATCCCGGACAGCAGTACTTC. This translates into CASSDPGQQYF.

This clonotype was observed many times. The junction and the germline gene differ at one end; a read error may be behind it. V is TRBV5-1 and J is TRBJ1-4, with 7 bases fitting TRBD1. There are 16 residues in the CDR3. Germline CDR1 and CDR2: SGHRS and YFSETQ. CDR3 coding DNA: TGCTCCAGCAGCATCCAGGGGGGACTCACGGGGGAAAAACTGTTTTTT. Translating it yields CSSSIQGGLTGEKLFF.

This clonotype was picked up a small number of times. V gene TRBV6-5 combines with J gene TRBJ2-2, with TRBD2 matching 9 bases. Germline loops: CDR1 MNHEY, CDR2 SVGAGI. CDR3 length: 19 amino acids. The trim removed 0 bases at V and 2 bases at J, leaving 10 bases unmatched. The CDR3: CASSYSRGPSGANTGELFF. Written as DNA, the CDR3 is TGTGCCAGCAGTTACTCACGGGGACCTAGCGGGGCTAACACCGGGGAGCTGTTTTTT.